This T cell receptor (beta chain) was retrieved from a study of Ad26.COV2.S vaccination and SARS-CoV-2 variants. The wider study: Intramuscularly, Ad26.COV2.S was given either once or twice, 56 days apart.

Stated treatment: about 20 received Ad26.COV2.S at low or high dose, single or two shots; a few received placebo; per-sample allocation not given. Sampling was performed 63 days after the first vaccine or placebo injection. Some clones are missing from TCRdb's copy, which holds only in-frame ones; the method was immunoSEQ multiplex PCR. The sample carries 400,000 to 450,000 clones, approximately 90% recorded once. Germline loops: CDR1 SGHNT, CDR2 YYREEE (reference sequence). The CDR3 has 15 amino acids. The ends lost 4 bases at V and 1 base at J; junction bases unmatched: 6. This TCR was recovered from a person between 18 and 65 years old who received the Ad26.COV2.S COVID-19 vaccine or a placebo. The sample consisted of peripheral blood, taken in a trial of Ad26.COV2.S vaccine versus placebo. The chain employs TRBV5-4 and TRBJ1-1; 8 bases map to TRBD1. The CDR3 spells CASSPRQGTNTEAFF. The CDR3 DNA reads TGTGCCAGCAGCCCCCGACAGGGGACGAACACTGAAGCTTTCTTT. The entire variable domain, with the rest obtained from reference TRBV5-4 and TRBJ1-1, is as follows: ETGVTQSPTHLIKTRGQQVTLRCSSQSGHNTVSWYQQALGQGPQFIFQYYREEENGRGNFPPRFSGLQFPNYSSELNVNALELDDSALYLCASSPRQGTNTEAFFGQGTRLTVV.